The present T cell receptor beta chain was sequenced within a study of shared clonotypes between healthy human individuals. Study-wide findings and caveats: Naive subsets generally had larger estimated richness than memory subsets.

Cells designated naive CD8 were CD45RO-negative and were positively selected for CCR7, with terminally differentiated effector memory CD45RA+ cells excluded. Sequencing used immunoSEQ multiplex PCR; TCRdb keeps in-frame clones, though not all of them. This sample has some 2.1 million clones, with 85% to 95% found just once. About this clone: Antigen specificity is unknown.

Trimming left V 7 bases short and J 2 bases short, with 14 bases between. CDR3 length equals 14 residues. The germline CDR1 and CDR2 sequences are SGDLS and YYNGEE. V is TRBV9 and J is TRBJ2-3; D not resolved. The source material was naive CD8+ T cells from PBMCs. The sequence came from a man aged 18 to 35 in good health. Some clones in this sample may be carry-over from other donors' samples. The CDR3 reads CASGSFSATDTQYF. CDR3 bases: TGTGCCAGCGGTTCTTTCTCGGCCACAGATACGCAGTATTTT.